The 28 T cell receptor beta chains below all came from one sample that was sequenced in a study of T cells after yellow fever vaccination. TCRdb reprocessed the 5' RACE reads with MiXCR, giving one entry per CDR3 protein. The top ten hold approximately 23% of the sample, which has over 250,000 distinct CDR3 sequences, about 4% seen once. Specimen: PBMCs, collected 5 days after the yellow fever booster vaccination. These receptor sequences come from a man aged 18 to 30 who received the YFV17D yellow fever vaccine.

This chain links TRBV12-3 or TRBV12-4 with TRBJ2-7; D possibly uses TRBD1 or TRBD2 (5 bases each). V lost 4 bases to trimming and J lost 5 bases, with 9 bases between them. This CDR3 contains 12 residues. The CDR3 region has the DNA TGTGCCAGCAGTTGGGGGACCCACGAGCAGTACTTC. It specifies CASSWGTHEQYF.

This clonotype appeared a few times. In DNA, the CDR3 is TGTGCCAGCACAGATGGTCCCTACGAGCAGTACTTC. It translates to CASTDGPYEQYF. The chain links TRBV6-2 or TRBV6-3 to TRBJ2-7; D not resolved. Germline CDR1 MNHEY, CDR2 SVGEGT. The CDR3 covers 12 residues. V lost 7 bases to trimming and J lost 2 bases, with 9 bases between them.

This clonotype has more than one count but fewer than ten. The chain joins TRBV5-1 to TRBJ1-4; unclear D gene. The V and J ends lost 6 bases and 3 bases respectively, with 12 bases between them. The germline gives CDR1 SGHRS, CDR2 YFSETQ. The CDR3 runs 14 residues. CDR3 loop: CASTRRGPNEKLFF. The CDR3 nucleotides are TGCGCCAGCACTCGGCGGGGTCCTAATGAAAAACTGTTTTTT.

In its sample, this clonotype was seen many times. This chain joins TRBV4-1 and TRBJ1-6, with TRBD1 identical over 7 bases. J lost 8 bases, V lost 1 base, and 5 bases had no gene match. There are 15 residues in the CDR3. Per germline, CDR1 MGHRA and CDR2 YSYEKL. The CDR3: CASSQAYTGDSPLHF. CDR3 bases: TGCGCCAGCAGCCAAGCTTATACAGGGGATTCACCCCTCCACTTT.

The rearrangement joins TRBV5-4 to TRBJ1-2; TRBD1 matches 8 bases. The length of the CDR3 is 13 residues. Germline CDR1 and CDR2: SGHNT and YYREEE (reference sequence). The V gene end was trimmed by 5 bases and the J gene end by 7 bases; junction bases not matched to a gene: 7. The CDR3 region has the DNA TGTGCCAGCAGTCGAACAGGGGGAGCTGGCTACACCTTC. Translation gives CASSRTGGAGYTF.

Written as DNA, the CDR3 is TGTGCCAGCTCCTCCTTTGGAGGGGGGGATTTGAACACTGAAGCTTTCTTT. Encoded protein: CASSSFGGGDLNTEAFF. The chain employs TRBV18 and TRBJ1-1, with a possible D match to TRBD1 (6 bases). V was shortened by 6 bases and J by 0 bases, with 20 bases between the two germline ends. The length of the CDR3 is 17 residues. From germline, CDR1 is KGHSH and CDR2 LQKENI.

This clonotype was counted between two and nine times. The chain combines TRBV3-1 with TRBJ1-3, with D perhaps matching TRBD1 (6 bases). V lost 3 bases, J lost 1 base, and 13 bases lay in between. CDR1 is LGHDT and CDR2 is YNNKEL in the germline V gene (reference sequence). This CDR3 is 16 amino acids long. The CDR3 loop is CASSQLGGASGNTIYF. CDR3 DNA sequence: TGTGCCAGCAGCCAGCTGGGGGGCGCGTCTGGAAACACCATATATTTT.

This sequence joins TRBV20-1 and TRBJ2-7; a weak D match, TRBD2 (5 bases). CDR1 and CDR2 (germline): DFQATT, SNEGSKA (reference sequence). This CDR3 is built from 13 residues. Trimming took off 3 bases at V and 7 bases at J, with 16 bases between the two ends. CDR3 coding DNA: TGCAGTGCTAGGGCTAGCCGGGCCGGGGAGCAGTACTTC. This sequence encodes CSARASRAGEQYF.

The chain combines TRBV29-1 with TRBJ2-7; D may be TRBD1 (5 bases). The CDR3 sequence is 13 residues long. Germline CDR1 SQVTM, CDR2 ANQGSEA. V lost 5 bases and J lost 2, with 13 bases in between. CDR3 in DNA: TGCAGCGTTAGGCCAGGGCCCCCCTACGAGCAGTACTTC. This translates into CSVRPGPPYEQYF.

There are many counts of this clonotype. The V call is TRBV7-9, the J call TRBJ1-6; no definite D call. Per the germline V gene, CDR1 is SEHNR and CDR2 is FQNEAQ (reference sequence). The CDR3 extends over 14 amino acids. Trimming stripped 2 bases from V and 3 bases from J, with 5 bases between. This CDR3 reads CASSLQDYNSPLHF. The CDR3 DNA follows: TGTGCCAGCAGCTTACAGGACTATAATTCACCCCTCCACTTT.

This clonotype was observed a handful of times. The chain couples TRBV18 to TRBJ1-5; D not certain. CDR3 length: 14 amino acids. The germline V gene encodes CDR1 KGHSH and CDR2 LQKENI. Deletions cut 5 bases from V and 3 bases from J, with 11 bases between. Here the CDR3 reads CASSETGNNQPQHF. CDR3 DNA sequence: TGTGCCAGCTCAGAGACGGGAAACAATCAGCCCCAGCATTTT.

The sample holds many counts of this clonotype. The rearrangement uses TRBV29-1 and TRBJ1-4; weak D call: TRBD1 (5 bases). The ends were cut back, 7 bases at V and 4 bases at J, with 19 bases in the middle. This CDR3 is 15 amino acids long. The V gene's germline CDR1 is SQVTM and CDR2 ANQGSEA. CDR3 sequence (DNA): TGCAGCGCCAGGGAGGACCGGTCCGTTAATGAAAAACTGTTTTTT. The encoded protein is CSAREDRSVNEKLFF.

V gene TRBV4-3 combines with J gene TRBJ2-5, with D perhaps TRBD1 or TRBD2 (5 bases each). With 4 bases removed from V and 9 bases from J, the gap between germline ends came to 12 bases. The germline V gene encodes CDR1 LGHNA and CDR2 YSLEER. CDR3 length equals 12 residues. The DNA for the CDR3 is TGCGCCAGCAGCCGCGGGCTAGGGGCCCAGTACTTC. Its protein is CASSRGLGAQYF.

The chain uses TRBV20-1 and TRBJ2-3; 9 nucleotides match TRBD2. J lost 2 bases, V lost 5 bases, and 2 bases had no gene match. The CDR3 consists of 13 residues. Germline assignment: CDR1 DFQATT and CDR2 SNEGSKA (reference sequence). The CDR3 DNA is TGCAGTGCTCGACTAGCGGACACAGATACGCAGTATTTT. This translates into CSARLADTDTQYF.

This clonotype was seen more than once but under ten times. The chain combines TRBV6-5 with TRBJ2-5; D perhaps matches TRBD2 (6 bases). Germline V lookup: CDR1 MNHEY, CDR2 SVGAGI. The length of the CDR3 is 15 residues. V dropped 2 bases and J dropped 5 bases, with 15 bases sitting between them. Written as DNA, the CDR3 is TGTGCCAGCAGTTACCTCGGGGGTCAACGGGAGACCCAGTACTTC. It yields the protein CASSYLGGQRETQYF.

The rearrangement uses TRBV7-2 and TRBJ1-5; D remains ambiguous. Trimming shortened V by 2 bases and J by 7 bases, and 15 bases separated the two germline ends. The CDR3 extends over 15 amino acids. Germline V gene data show CDR1 as SGHTA and CDR2 as FQGNSA. The CDR3 is CASSLIAGSGQPQHF. For the CDR3, the DNA is TGTGCCAGCAGCTTAATAGCGGGGAGTGGGCAGCCCCAGCATTTT.

Only a few counts were recorded for this clonotype. This chain uses TRBV20-1 with TRBJ2-5; D gene uncertain. CDR3 size: 12 residues. V gave up 6 bases and J gave up 5 bases, with 13 bases separating them. Germline V gene lookup returns CDR1 DFQATT and CDR2 SNEGSKA (reference sequence). The CDR3 region is CSARYLGETQYF. As DNA, the CDR3 is TGCAGTGCCAGATACCTGGGGGAGACCCAGTACTTC.

The J gene is TRBJ1-6, the V gene TRBV5-4; 7 nucleotides line up with TRBD1. V dropped 4 bases and J dropped 9; count of bases not matched to a gene: 13. This CDR3 contains 16 residues. Germline V gene lookup returns CDR1 SGHNT and CDR2 YYREEE (reference sequence). CDR3 bases: TGTGCCAGCAGCAATCCTGTGACAGGGTCCGGTTCACCCCTCCACTTT. Translated: CASSNPVTGSGSPLHF. The complete variable domain, with remaining parts taken from reference TRBV5-4 and TRBJ1-6, reads ETGVTQSPTHLIKTRGQQVTLRCSSQSGHNTVSWYQQALGQGPQFIFQYYREEENGRGNFPPRFSGLQFPNYSSELNVNALELDDSALYLCASSNPVTGSGSPLHFGNGTRLTVT.

The chain is built from TRBV7-9 and TRBJ1-2; weak D call: TRBD1 (5 bases). V gave up 11 bases and J gave up 0 bases, with 13 bases separating them. Germline loops: CDR1 SEHNR, CDR2 FQNEAQ (reference sequence). The CDR3 spans 13 residues. This CDR3 reads CAVGDAANYGYTF. The CDR3 DNA follows: TGTGCCGTCGGGGACGCCGCTAACTATGGCTACACCTTC.

This clonotype was counted a few times. The chain employs TRBV7-2 and TRBJ1-6, with D hard to call. CDR3 length: 14 amino acids. Trimming left V 5 bases short and J 7 bases short, with 12 bases between. The germline gives CDR1 SGHTA, CDR2 FQGNSA. The CDR3 reads CASSLAASNSPLHF. CDR3 DNA sequence: TGTGCCAGCAGCCTGGCGGCATCCAATTCACCCCTCCACTTT.

This clonotype has more than one count but fewer than ten. V usage is TRBV5-1 and J usage is TRBJ1-2; TRBD1 is a possible D gene (6 bases). V gave up 4 bases and J gave up 8 bases, with 18 bases separating them. The germline V gene encodes CDR1 SGHRS and CDR2 YFSETQ. The CDR3 totals 14 residues. The CDR3 region is CASSPRTGTGGYTF. The CDR3 coding sequence is TGCGCCAGCAGCCCCAGAACAGGGACGGGAGGCTACACCTTC.

This clonotype was observed at least ten times. This rearrangement joins TRBV19 to TRBJ1-2; no clear D. In germline, CDR1 is LNHDA, CDR2 SQIVND (reference sequence). The CDR3 length is 13 residues. Between the trimmed V and J ends, which lost 7 bases and 2 bases, there was a span of 11 bases. The CDR3 DNA reads TGTGCCAGTAAATCCTGGCAGAACTATGGCTACACCTTC. Protein: CASKSWQNYGYTF.

The sample holds a few counts of this clonotype. Here the CDR3 omits its conserved ending phenylalanine or tryptophan, so a read error is the likely source. Because the CDR3's place on the DNA is in doubt, the DNA is left out and the CDR3 is given as listed by TCRdb. V is TRBV29-1 and J is TRBJ2-7; the table's D call, TRBD2, was not checked against the DNA. The CDR3 is 10 residues long, ends included. In germline, CDR1 is SQVTM, CDR2 ANQGSEA. The chain's CDR3 is CSVEDRTSGN.

As regards this clonotype: No DNA is shown, since the ends of the CDR3 on it are uncertain; the CDR3 is the one TCRdb lists. This sequence joins TRBV7-5 and TRBJ1-6. TRBV7-5 is assigned pseudogene status. Both ends counted, the CDR3 spans 16 residues. The CDR3: CISVPEAPRHDSPLHF.

This clonotype was recorded a few times. The chain has TRBV20-1 and TRBJ1-2; no definite D call. The CDR3 covers 9 residues. V lost 6 bases, J lost 7 bases, and 6 bases lay in between. CDR1 and CDR2 from the germline V gene are DFQATT and SNEGSKA (reference sequence). CDR3 amino acids: CSAFLGYTF. CDR3 bases: TGCAGTGCCTTCCTTGGCTACACCTTC.

This clonotype was observed a handful of times. This chain uses TRBV12-3 or TRBV12-4 with TRBJ1-2, with TRBD1 matching over 7 bases. With V trimmed by 5 bases and J by 8 bases, 5 bases remained unmatched. This CDR3 is built from 12 residues. DNA of the CDR3: TGTGCCAGCAGTAGACAGGGTCTGGGCTACACCTTC. Its protein product is CASSRQGLGYTF.

The genes are TRBV5-1 and TRBJ2-5; 8 positions agree with TRBD2. The germline V gene has CDR1 SGHRS and CDR2 YFSETQ. With V trimmed by 4 bases and J by 4 bases, 9 bases remained unmatched. This CDR3 has 15 amino acids. CDR3 DNA sequence: TGCGCCAGCAGCCAGGACTCCGCGGGGGGAGAGACCCAGTACTTC. Amino acid sequence: CASSQDSAGGETQYF.

This clonotype has a handful of counts. The J gene is TRBJ1-6, the V gene TRBV2, with a possible D match to TRBD1 (6 bases). Trimming took off 4 bases at V and 11 bases at J, with 9 bases between the two ends. CDR1 and CDR2 (germline): SNHLY, FYNNEI. The CDR3 is made up of 12 amino acids. Here the CDR3 reads CASSGDITPLHF. CDR3 nucleotide sequence: TGTGCCAGCAGTGGGGACATAACACCCCTCCACTTT. The whole variable domain, filled in from reference TRBV2 and TRBJ1-6, reads EPEVTQTPSHQVTQMGQEVILRCVPISNHLYFYWYRQILGQKVEFLVSFYNNEISEKSEIFDDQFSVERPDGSNFTLKIRSTKLEDSAMYFCASSGDITPLHFGNGTRLTVT.